These T cell receptor beta chains were read from a single sample in a study of vaccination effects on CD4 cells after COVID-19. Their recognized antigens are unknown. Sequencing was performed with immunoSEQ multiplex PCR; in TCRdb, only in-frame clones are kept and a portion is missing. The table lists 50,000 to 70,000 clones, over 75% of them singletons. The specimen was CD4+ T cells from PBMCs cultured without peptide, collected after COVID-19 vaccination. These receptors originate from a human donor who received a COVID-19 vaccine. CDR3s include the opening cysteine and the closing phenylalanine or tryptophan. Each record gives: D gene, J gene, V gene, clone size, CDR3 protein, CDR3 DNA. A D gene is named only where the DNA matches it firmly. Clone sizes are given selectively: once, few, many, or a class where the clone is expanded.

. | TRBJ2-3 | TRBV6-5 | . | CASRPGPYTDTQYF | TGTGCCAGCAGACCGGGACCCTACACAGATACGCAGTATTTT
. | TRBJ1-5 | TRBV6-5 | . | CASRTGGKPQHF | TGTGCCAGCCGGACGGGGGGAAAGCCCCAGCATTTT
. | TRBJ2-6 | TRBV28 | . | CASRALSSGANVLTF | TGTGCCAGCAGGGCTCTCAGCTCTGGGGCCAACGTCCTGACTTTC
TRBD1 | TRBJ1-6 | TRBV29-1 | few | CSVGTGDSPLHF | TGCAGCGTTGGGACAGGGGATTCACCCCTCCACTTT
. | TRBJ2-3 | TRBV12-5 | . | CASGLGGQDNTQYF | TGTGCTAGTGGCCTCGGGGGTCAGGATAATACGCAGTATTTT
TRBD1 | TRBJ1-2 | TRBV2 | few | CASTTGREYGYTF | TGTGCCAGCACGACAGGGCGCGAGTATGGCTACACCTTC
. | TRBJ1-6 | TRBV2 | few | CASTLLGYNSPLHF | TGTGCCAGCACCCTTTTGGGTTATAATTCACCCCTCCACTTT
. | TRBJ1-2 | TRBV18 | . | CASSGTLGDYGYTF | TGTGCCAGCTCCGGTACCCTGGGAGACTATGGCTACACCTTC
. | TRBJ1-2 | TRBV3-1/TRBV3-2 | . | CASSQGEGLYTF | TGTGCCAGCAGCCAAGGGGAAGGCCTCTACACCTTC
. | TRBJ1-3 | TRBV6-5 | . | CASRDGNTIYF | TGTGCCAGCAGAGATGGAAACACCATATATTTT
. | TRBJ2-3 | TRBV25-1 | . | CASSDGRGPGDTQYF | TGTGCCAGCAGTGACGGGCGGGGGCCGGGAGATACGCAGTATTTT
. | TRBJ1-1 | TRBV18 | few | CASSQRGITEAFF | TGTGCCAGCTCTCAAAGGGGGATCACTGAAGCTTTCTTT
. | TRBJ2-3 | TRBV4-3 | . | CASSQVRGPTDTQYF | TGCGCCAGCAGCCAAGTTCGGGGACCCACAGATACGCAGTATTTT
. | TRBJ2-5 | TRBV10-1 | . | CASSVTGTLETQYF | TGCGCCAGCAGTGTTACAGGGACGTTGGAGACCCAGTACTTC
. | TRBJ2-3 | TRBV5-1 | . | CASSLIPGPMADTQYF | TGCGCCAGCAGCTTAATTCCGGGCCCCATGGCAGATACGCAGTATTTT
. | TRBJ2-5 | TRBV5-8 | . | CASWGPVRQETQYF | TGTGCCAGCTGGGGTCCCGTCCGACAAGAGACCCAGTACTTC
. | TRBJ2-2 | TRBV19 | few | CASRIHIGPSTGELFF | TGTGCCAGTAGAATACACATTGGGCCTAGCACCGGGGAGCTGTTTTTT
. | TRBJ1-3 | TRBV9 | . | CASSVGQFFSGNTIYF | TGTGCCAGCAGCGTAGGACAGTTTTTCTCTGGAAACACCATATATTTT
. | TRBJ1-1 | TRBV5-4 | . | CASSLLSNTEAFF | TGTGCCAGCAGCTTGCTTTCGAACACTGAAGCTTTCTTT
. | TRBJ2-5 | TRBV25-1 | . | CASSVIKTAQETQYF | TGTGCCAGCAGTGTAATTAAGACAGCTCAAGAGACCCAGTACTTC
. | TRBJ1-5 | TRBV18 | . | CASSPGLEDQPQHF | TGTGCCAGCTCACCAGGGCTAGAGGATCAGCCCCAGCATTTT
. | TRBJ1-1 | TRBV18 | . | CASSPRGSTEAFF | TGTGCCAGCTCACCAAGGGGGTCGACTGAAGCTTTCTTT